The clone carrying this TCR beta chain was seen a few times. What it recognizes is unknown. These data come from a study of T cells after yellow fever vaccination. The overall study: Fractions of limited cellularity were prepared by means of SMART-Seq v4 Ultra Low Input. Study-level results: CD4 and CD8 compartments shared a small share of clonotypes, likely from convergent recombination. Booster sampling recovered most clones from primary vaccination (96% CD4, around 90% CD8).

V trimming: 4 bases; J trimming: 0 bases; junction bases outside the gene matches: 2. Germline CDR1 is SGHDT and CDR2 is YYEEEE. The CDR3 has 14 residues. A 5'RACE template-switching step, the method used to make TCR cDNA, added a universal primer site and UMIs. MiXCR was run by TCRdb on the 5' RACE reads, yielding one entry per CDR3 protein. Of 100,000 to 150,000 distinct CDR3 sequences in the sample, more than 7.5% were seen once. This chain joins TRBV5-6 and TRBJ2-5; 8 bases map to TRBD2. This receptor was identified in a man younger than 35 who received the YFV17D yellow fever vaccine. Sequencing used CD8+ T cells sorted from PBMCs, obtained on the day of the yellow fever booster vaccination. The CDR3 coding sequence is TGTGCCAGCAGCCGCGGGGGGTACCAAGAGACCCAGTACTTC. Its translation is CASSRGGYQETQYF. The entire variable domain, with the rest obtained from reference TRBV5-6 and TRBJ2-5, is as follows: DAGVTQSPTHLIKTRGQQVTLRCSPKSGHDTVSWYQQALGQGPQFIFQYYEEEERQRGNFPDRFSGHQFPNYSSELNVNALLLGDSALYLCASSRGGYQETQYFGPGTRLLVL.